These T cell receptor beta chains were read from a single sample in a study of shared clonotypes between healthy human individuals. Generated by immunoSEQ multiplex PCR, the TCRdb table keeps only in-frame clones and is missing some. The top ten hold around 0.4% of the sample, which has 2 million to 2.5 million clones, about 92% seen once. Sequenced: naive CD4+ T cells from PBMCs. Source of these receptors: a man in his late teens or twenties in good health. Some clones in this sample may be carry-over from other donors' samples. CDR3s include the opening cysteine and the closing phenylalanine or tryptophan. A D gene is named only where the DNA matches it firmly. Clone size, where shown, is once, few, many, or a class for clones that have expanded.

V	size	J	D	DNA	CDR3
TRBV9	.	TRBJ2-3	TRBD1	TGTGCCAGCAGCCCCCCCCCGGCCCCAGGGGGCCCAGATACGCAGTATTTT	CASSPPPAPGGPDTQYF
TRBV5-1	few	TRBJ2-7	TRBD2	TGCGCCAGCACCCCGTCCGGACTAGCGGGGCACGAGCAGTACTTC	CASTPSGLAGHEQYF
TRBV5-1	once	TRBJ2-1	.	TGCGCCAGCAGCTTGGTAATCGATGAGCAGTTCTTC	CASSLVIDEQFF
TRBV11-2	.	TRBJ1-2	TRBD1	TGTGCCAGCAGGAAACCGGGACAGAAGAACTATGGCTACACCTTC	CASRKPGQKNYGYTF
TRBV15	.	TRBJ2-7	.	TGTGCCACCCGTGAAGGGACCGTTGCCGAGCAGTACTTC	CATREGTVAEQYF
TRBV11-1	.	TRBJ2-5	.	TGTGCCAGCTCGGGGCGACAGCAAGAGACCCAGTACTTC	CASSGRQQETQYF
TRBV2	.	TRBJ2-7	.	TGTGCCAGCAGATCTGGGGGCGCGGGCGAGCAGTACTTC	CASRSGGAGEQYF
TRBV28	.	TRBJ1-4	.	TGTGCCAGCAGTTTATTAGGGGTCGCCGAAAAACTGTTTTTT	CASSLLGVAEKLFF
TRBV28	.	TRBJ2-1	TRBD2	TGTGCCAGCAGTCCGGGAGGCGGCCACTCCTACAATGAGCAGTTCTTC	CASSPGGGHSYNEQFF
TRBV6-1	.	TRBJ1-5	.	TGTGCCACCCTCCTTTTGGGGGAGGGCAATCAGCCCCAGCATTTT	CATLLLGEGNQPQHF
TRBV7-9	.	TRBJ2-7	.	TGTGCCAGCAGCTTAGTTCCTTTTGGGGGCTACGAGCAGTACTTC	CASSLVPFGGYEQYF
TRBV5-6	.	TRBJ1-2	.	TGTGCCAGCACCCTGGGTCGGAACTATGGCTACACCTTC	CASTLGRNYGYTF
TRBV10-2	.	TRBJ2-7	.	TGCGCCAGCAGTACCGCGGAGGTAATTTACGAGCAGTACTTC	CASSTAEVIYEQYF
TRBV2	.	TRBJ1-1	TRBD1	TGTGCCAGCAGTGCTCGGACAGGAGATGAAGCTTTCTTT	CASSARTGDEAFF
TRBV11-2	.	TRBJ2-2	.	TGTGCCAGCAGCAAATGGGGGTCTGTGAACACCGGGGAGCTGTTTTTT	CASSKWGSVNTGELFF
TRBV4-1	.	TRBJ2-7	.	TGCGCCAGCAGCCAAAGAACTAGTATCGGCGAGCAGTACTTC	CASSQRTSIGEQYF
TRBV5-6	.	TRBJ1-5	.	TGTGCCAGCAGGCGAGGGGTGGGTCAGCCCCAGCATTTT	CASRRGVGQPQHF
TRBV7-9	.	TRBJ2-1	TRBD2	TGTGCCAGCAGCTTAGGGGCGGGAGGCCAGGGTGAGCAGTTCTTC	CASSLGAGGQGEQFF
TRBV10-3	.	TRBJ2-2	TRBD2	TGTGCCATCAGGGCGACTAGCGGGAGCCCCGGGGAGCTGTTTTTT	CAIRATSGSPGELFF
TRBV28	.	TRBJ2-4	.	TGTGCCAGCAGTTCAAAGGGGGTACTCAAAAACATTCAGTACTTC	CASSSKGVLKNIQYF
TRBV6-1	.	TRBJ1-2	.	TGTGCCAGCAGTGTTCGGCGAGGGGGTGAGTACTATGGCTACACCTTC	CASSVRRGGEYYGYTF
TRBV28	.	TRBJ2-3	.	TGTGCCAGCAGTTCCCTCCCTCCGGGGAGCACAGATACGCAGTATTTT	CASSSLPPGSTDTQYF
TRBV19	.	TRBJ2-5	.	TGTGCCAGTAGTAAGAACGGGGCAGTGGAGACCCAGTACTTC	CASSKNGAVETQYF
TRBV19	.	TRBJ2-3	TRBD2	TGTGCCAGTAGTACCCTAAAACTAGCGGGAGGGCCACTCGATACGCAGTATTTT	CASSTLKLAGGPLDTQYF
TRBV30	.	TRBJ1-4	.	TGTGCCTGGAGTGTTGGGATGACTAGTGCAACTAATGAAAAACTGTTTTTT	CAWSVGMTSATNEKLFF
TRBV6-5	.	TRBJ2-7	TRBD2	TGTGCCAGCCGGCGGACTAGCGGGAGCTACGAGCAGTACTTC	CASRRTSGSYEQYF
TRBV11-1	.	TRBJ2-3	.	TGTGCCAGCAGCTCTGGGCCAGGAAGCACAGATACGCAGTATTTT	CASSSGPGSTDTQYF
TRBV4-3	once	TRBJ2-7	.	TGCGCCAGCAGCCACGGACTAGCTGGGACAGGGCAGTTTTACGAGCAGTACTTC	CASSHGLAGTGQFYEQYF
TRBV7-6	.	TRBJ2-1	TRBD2	TGTGCCAGCAGCTTAGGACTAGCGGGCGCCTCCTACAATGAGCAGTTCTTC	CASSLGLAGASYNEQFF
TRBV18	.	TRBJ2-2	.	TGTGCCAGCTCACCACTTATCCCGAACACCGGGGAGCTGTTTTTT	CASSPLIPNTGELFF
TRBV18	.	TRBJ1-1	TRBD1	TGTGCCAGCTCATCCAGACAGGGGGCCCATGAAGCTTTCTTT	CASSSRQGAHEAFF
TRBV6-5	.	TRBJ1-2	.	TGTGCCAGCAGTTATTTGGGAGGTGGCTACACCTTC	CASSYLGGGYTF
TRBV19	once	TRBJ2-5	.	TGTGCCAGTAGTATCTTGGGACGCCCAGAAGAGACCCAGTACTTC	CASSILGRPEETQYF
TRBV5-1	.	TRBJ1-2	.	TGCGCCAGCAGTTTCGGACAGAACAACTATGGCTACACCTTC	CASSFGQNNYGYTF
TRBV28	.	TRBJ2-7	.	TGTGCCAGCAGTCCCTCAGTTGGGGAGCAGTACTTC	CASSPSVGEQYF
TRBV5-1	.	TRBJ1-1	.	TGCGCCAGCCGCGCAGGGCCCAGCGCTGAAGCTTTCTTT	CASRAGPSAEAFF
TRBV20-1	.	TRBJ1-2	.	TGCAGTGCTAGTTCTGTGGAGGGCTACACCTTC	CSASSVEGYTF
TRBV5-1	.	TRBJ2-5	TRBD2	TGCGCCAGCAGCTTGGGGACTAGCGGCCAAGAGACCCAGTACTTC	CASSLGTSGQETQYF
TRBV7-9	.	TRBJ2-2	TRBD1	TGTGCCAGCAGATTCCAGGGGGACACCGGGGAGCTGTTTTTT	CASRFQGDTGELFF
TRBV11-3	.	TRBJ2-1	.	TGTGCCAGCAGCCCCTCCTTGCTAACTTACGATGAGCAGTTCTTC	CASSPSLLTYDEQFF
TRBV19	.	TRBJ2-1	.	TGTGCCAGTAAGGGGCCCAACAATGAGCAGTTCTTC	CASKGPNNEQFF
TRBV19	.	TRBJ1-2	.	TGTGCCAGTAGTCTTACAGGCCCTGGGGCTGGCTACACCTTC	CASSLTGPGAGYTF
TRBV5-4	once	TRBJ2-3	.	TGTGCCAGCAGCTTATTAGGTGGAACGCAGTATTTT	CASSLLGGTQYF
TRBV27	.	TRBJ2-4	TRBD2	TGTGCCAGCAGCCCCCGGGGGGGTACGAGGGACATTCAGTACTTC	CASSPRGGTRDIQYF
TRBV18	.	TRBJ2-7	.	TGTGCCAGCTCACCAGGTCCAGGGTTGATCTACGAGCAGTACTTC	CASSPGPGLIYEQYF
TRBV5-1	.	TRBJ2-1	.	TGCGCCAGCAGCTTGGGGCAGTACAATGAGCAGTTCTTC	CASSLGQYNEQFF
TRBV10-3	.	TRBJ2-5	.	TGTGCCATCAGTGATGGGGAGGGGGAAGAGACCCAGTACTTC	CAISDGEGEETQYF
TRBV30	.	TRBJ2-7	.	TGTGCCTGGAGTGTACGTTCCTACGAGCAGTACTTC	CAWSVRSYEQYF
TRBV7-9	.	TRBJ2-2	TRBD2	TGTGCCAGCAGTCATAGCGGGAGGGCCCTCGGGGAGCTGTTTTTT	CASSHSGRALGELFF
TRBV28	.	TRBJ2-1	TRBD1	TGTGCCAGCAGTCAAAAGGGGGCAGGAACTCACAATGAGCAGTTCTTC	CASSQKGAGTHNEQFF
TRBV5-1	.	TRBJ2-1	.	TGCGCCAGCAGCTACCTGACGGGGAGTTACAATGAGCAGTTCTTC	CASSYLTGSYNEQFF
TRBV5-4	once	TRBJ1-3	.	TGTGCCAGCAGCCCGCAGACCTCCTCTGGAAACACCATATATTTT	CASSPQTSSGNTIYF
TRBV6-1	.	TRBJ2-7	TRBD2	TGTGCCAGCAGTGGGGGGCTAGCGGGACGGGAGCAGTACTTC	CASSGGLAGREQYF
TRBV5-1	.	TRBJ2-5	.	TGCGCCAGCAGCTTGCAGCCTACCAACCAAGAGACCCAGTACTTC	CASSLQPTNQETQYF
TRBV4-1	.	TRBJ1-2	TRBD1	TGCGCCAGCAGCCACTCAGACAGGGCTTACGGCTACACCTTC	CASSHSDRAYGYTF